The 26 T cell receptor beta chains below come from one sample, sequenced in a study of T cells in Graves' hyperthyroidism and ophthalmopathy. RNA transcripts yielded amplified TCR beta CDR3 regions. The HTBI primer set served for first-round RT-PCR of the TCR CDR3. In TCRdb, the multiplex PCR reads were re-called with MiXCR into one record per CDR3 protein. This table holds around 530,000 distinct CDR3 sequences, 17% found once. Sequencing was done on a sample of blood. The receptors stem from a woman aged 18-30 years with Graves' ophthalmopathy.

There are many counts of this clonotype. The gene calls are TRBV7-9 and TRBJ1-1, with D unresolved. CDR3 length: 16 residues. Germline V gives CDR1 SEHNR, CDR2 FQNEAQ (reference sequence). The V gene lost 5 bases and the J gene lost 1 base, with 17 bases spanning the gap. The CDR3 DNA sequence: TGTGCCAGCAGCCCCCACTTTGGTATACGGAACACTGAAGCTTTCTTT. Protein product: CASSPHFGIRNTEAFF.

This clonotype was counted a few times. CDR3 DNA sequence: TGTGCCAGCAGCTTGGCTTGGCGGGAACGCACAGATACGCAGTATTTT. Amino acid sequence: CASSLAWRERTDTQYF. The chain joins TRBV5-4 to TRBJ2-3; D might be TRBD2 (6 bases). The length of the CDR3 is 16 residues. Germline assignment: CDR1 SGHNT and CDR2 YYREEE (reference sequence). V dropped 0 bases and J dropped 1 base, with 12 bases sitting between them. The variable domain in full, completed from reference TRBV5-4 and TRBJ2-3, reads ETGVTQSPTHLIKTRGQQVTLRCSSQSGHNTVSWYQQALGQGPQFIFQYYREEENGRGNFPPRFSGLQFPNYSSELNVNALELDDSALYLCASSLAWRERTDTQYFGPGTRLTVL.

Many counts were recorded for this clonotype. The chain links TRBV7-9 to TRBJ2-7; D is possibly TRBD1 (5 bases). Trimming cost V 5 bases and J 0 bases, with 14 bases left between them. The CDR3 is 15 amino acids. Germline V gene lookup returns CDR1 SEHNR and CDR2 FQNEAQ (reference sequence). CDR3 bases: TGTGCCAGCAGCCCCCCGGTAGGGGACTCCTACGAGCAGTACTTC. This sequence encodes CASSPPVGDSYEQYF.

This chain connects TRBV12-3 or TRBV12-4 to TRBJ2-7; D gene ambiguous. The CDR3 runs to 14 residues. V was cut by 11 bases and J by 4 bases, with 21 bases left in between. CDR3 region: CASKGPNYEYEQYF. DNA of the CDR3: TGTGCCTCCAAAGGCCCAAATTACGAATACGAGCAGTACTTC.

Notes on this clonotype: Being one base from a much bigger clone, this may be a read error. This chain joins TRBV5-1 and TRBJ2-6, with 7 bases lining up with TRBD2. The CDR3 spans 19 residues. Germline-derived CDR1 and CDR2 are SGHRS and YFSETQ. Unmatched junction bases numbered 13, after V lost 4 bases and J lost 0 bases. Here the CDR3 reads CASSPGTNERSSGANVLTF. CDR3 in DNA: TGCGCCAGCAGCCCGGGGACTAACGAGAGATCCTCTGGGGCCAACGTCCTGACTTTC.

The V and J genes are TRBV6-1 and TRBJ2-3, with D hard to call. Germline lookup yields CDR1 MNHNS and CDR2 SASEGT. V lost 4 bases, J lost 0 bases, and 5 bases lay in between. This CDR3 has 13 amino acids. CDR3 amino acids: CASSGQSTDTQYF. The CDR3, as DNA: TGTGCCAGCAGTGGCCAGAGCACAGATACGCAGTATTTT.

Ten or more counts support this clonotype. J is TRBJ2-1 and V is TRBV2; D not certain. The CDR3 is made up of 13 amino acids. Germline assignment: CDR1 SNHLY and CDR2 FYNNEI. V gave up 8 bases and J gave up 0 bases, with 8 bases separating them. CDR3 sequence (DNA): TGTGCCAGCGGCTCGAGCTCCTACAATGAGCAGTTCTTC. This translates into CASGSSSYNEQFF. Supplemented by reference TRBV2 and TRBJ2-1, the full variable domain reads EPEVTQTPSHQVTQMGQEVILRCVPISNHLYFYWYRQILGQKVEFLVSFYNNEISEKSEIFDDQFSVERPDGSNFTLKIRSTKLEDSAMYFCASGSSSYNEQFFGPGTRLTVL.

The table lists this clonotype with a few counts. The CDR3 spells CASSQTAANSPLHF. The CDR3 DNA sequence: TGTGCCAGCAGCCAGACAGCTGCGAATTCACCCCTCCACTTT. The V gene is TRBV14, the J gene TRBJ1-6, with a weak D call TRBD1 (5 bases). Germline V gives CDR1 SGHDN, CDR2 FVKESK. V gave up 3 bases and J gave up 7 bases, with 10 bases separating them. The CDR3 totals 14 residues.

This clonotype was picked up a small number of times. This rearrangement joins TRBV29-1 to TRBJ2-4, with 7 bases matching TRBD2. This CDR3 has 15 amino acids. The junction had 6 bases not matched to a gene; V was cut back by 4 bases and J by 0 bases. CDR1 SQVTM and CDR2 ANQGSEA come from the germline V gene. The CDR3 sequence is CSVVEIAGAKNIQYF. The CDR3 DNA reads TGCAGCGTTGTAGAAATAGCGGGAGCCAAAAACATTCAGTACTTC.

This clonotype occurred many times. This rearrangement joins TRBV18 to TRBJ1-2, with a possible D match to TRBD1 (5 bases). Trimming shortened V by 1 base and J by 2 bases, and 14 bases separated the two germline ends. The CDR3 has 16 residues. Germline V gives CDR1 KGHSH, CDR2 LQKENI. Here the CDR3 reads CASSPRDGRGNYGYTF. In DNA form, the CDR3 reads TGTGCCAGCTCACCACGAGATGGTAGGGGCAACTATGGCTACACCTTC.

This clonotype came up a few times. The gene calls are TRBV13 and TRBJ1-6, with a tentative D call TRBD1 (5 bases). The ends were cut back, 6 bases at V and 13 bases at J, with 13 bases in the middle. Germline CDR1 is PRHDT and CDR2 is FYEKMQ (reference sequence). CDR3 length: 12 amino acids. The CDR3 nucleotides read TGTGCCAGCAGTTCCCAACAGGTCCCCCTCCACTTT. It codes for CASSSQQVPLHF.

A few counts support this clonotype. The CDR3 nucleotides read TGTGCCAGCACCCTGGGACAGGTCGAAGCTTTCTTT. This translates into CASTLGQVEAFF. The chain links TRBV28 to TRBJ1-1; 8 bases line up with TRBD1. CDR1 and CDR2 from the germline V gene are MDHEN and SYDVKM. The CDR3 covers 12 residues. The V and J ends lost 7 bases and 8 bases, in that order; junction bases with no gene match: 6. Supplemented by reference TRBV28 and TRBJ1-1, the full variable domain reads DVKVTQSSRYLVKRTGEKVFLECVQDMDHENMFWYRQDPGLGLRLIYFSYDVKMKEKGDIPEGYSVSREKKERFSLILESASTNQTSMYLCASTLGQVEAFFGQGTRLTVV.

The V gene is TRBV6-1, the J gene TRBJ1-1; no reliable D call. This CDR3 is built from 13 residues. V shed 10 bases and J shed 0 bases, with 12 bases lying between them. Germline CDR1 and CDR2: MNHNS and SASEGT. DNA for the CDR3: TGTGCCATGTACAGTTACATGAACACTGAAGCTTTCTTT. It yields the protein CAMYSYMNTEAFF.

This clonotype was recorded at least ten times. The CDR3 here is CASSLRPTSGGAYNEQFF. Written as DNA, the CDR3 is TGTGCCAGCAGCTTAAGGCCAACTAGCGGGGGGGCCTACAATGAGCAGTTCTTC. V gene TRBV7-3 combines with J gene TRBJ2-1; 13 positions match TRBD2. The CDR3 has 18 amino acids. Germline CDR1 SGHTA, CDR2 FQGTGA. Trimming took 1 base from V and 2 from J; bases not matched to a gene: 5.

This chain links TRBV7-9 with TRBJ2-1, with D perhaps TRBD1 or TRBD2 (5 bases each). The CDR3 is 14 residues long. V dropped 5 bases and J dropped 8 bases, with 16 bases sitting between them. Germline V CDR1 and CDR2: SEHNR, FQNEAQ (reference sequence). CDR3 region: CASSPEGSWDEQFF. The CDR3 DNA reads TGTGCCAGCAGCCCAGAGGGGAGCTGGGATGAGCAGTTCTTC.

This chain joins TRBV6-1 and TRBJ1-2; tentatively, D is TRBD1 (6 bases). Trimming stripped 2 bases from V and 5 bases from J, with 15 bases between. The CDR3 is 15 residues long. The germline CDR1 and CDR2 sequences are MNHNS and SASEGT. The CDR3: CASSEFGGGLYGYTF. The DNA for the CDR3 is TGTGCCAGCAGTGAATTTGGAGGGGGTTTGTATGGCTACACCTTC.

This clonotype was observed at least ten times. This chain uses TRBV14 with TRBJ2-7; 7 positions agree with TRBD2. V was pared by 1 base and J by 0 bases, with 3 bases of the junction left unmatched. The CDR3 runs to 15 residues. Germline CDR1 and CDR2: SGHDN and FVKESK. The CDR3 DNA is TGTGCCAGCAGCCAAGTTCTAGCGGCCTCCTACGAGCAGTACTTC. Amino acid sequence: CASSQVLAASYEQYF.

At least ten counts were recorded for this clonotype. The rearrangement uses TRBV12-3 or TRBV12-4 and TRBJ1-5, with 10 bases fitting TRBD1. The J segment lost 3 bases and the V segment lost 4 bases, leaving 9 bases of the junction unmatched. The CDR3 has 17 residues. The CDR3 coding sequence is TGTGCCAGCAGTTCCTTAGACAGGGGGCCATTCAATCAGCCCCAGCATTTT. It codes for CASSSLDRGPFNQPQHF.

A remark on this clonotype: The junction departs from the called germline gene at one end, perhaps through a read error. The V and J genes are TRBV3-1 and TRBJ2-1; 10 nucleotides line up with TRBD1. CDR3 size: 19 residues. Germline V lookup: CDR1 LGHDT, CDR2 YNNKEL (reference sequence). The CDR3 region has the DNA TGTGCCAGCAGCCAGATTTTCTCCGGGACAGGGGACTCCTACAGTGAGCAGTTCTTC. This translates into CASSQIFSGTGDSYSEQFF.

This clonotype was found many times. This rearrangement joins TRBV28 to TRBJ2-5; D may match TRBD1 or TRBD2 (5 bases each). CDR1 and CDR2 (germline): MDHEN, SYDVKM. V was shortened by 3 bases and J by 5 bases, with 19 bases between the two germline ends. This CDR3 has 16 amino acids. The chain's CDR3 is CASSFPWGRHTETQYF. The CDR3 bases are TGTGCCAGCAGTTTTCCGTGGGGACGGCACACCGAGACCCAGTACTTC.

The rearrangement joins TRBV6-1 to TRBJ2-5; D not resolved. Germline loops: CDR1 MNHNS, CDR2 SASEGT. The CDR3 extends over 14 amino acids. Between the trimmed V and J ends, which lost 5 bases and 2 bases, there was a span of 12 bases. The chain's CDR3 is CASSHRRLQETQYF. Here the CDR3 DNA reads TGTGCCAGCAGTCACAGACGCCTGCAAGAGACCCAGTACTTC.

The chain links TRBV6-1 to TRBJ1-1; 10 bases agree with TRBD1. Germline V gene lookup returns CDR1 MNHNS and CDR2 SASEGT. This CDR3 region has 17 residues. Unmatched junction bases numbered 15, after V lost 8 bases and J lost 3 bases. The chain's CDR3 is CASGRPGQGYRDTEAFF. CDR3 DNA: TGTGCCAGCGGAAGACCGGGACAGGGGTATAGGGACACTGAAGCTTTCTTT.

With respect to this clonotype: A much larger clonotype is one base distant, so this may be a read error. CDR3 bases: TGCAGTGCCTTGGACCGGGACTCTGGAGCTTACGAGCAGTACTTC. Residues: CSALDRDSGAYEQYF. The chain carries TRBV20-1 and TRBJ2-7, with D possibly being TRBD2 (6 bases). The CDR3 contains 15 residues. Germline CDR1 DFQATT, CDR2 SNEGSKA (reference sequence). V lost 6 bases, J lost 4 bases, and 22 bases lay in between.

In its sample, this clonotype was seen a few times. Its ends do not fully match the called genes, so a read error is possible. The chain is built from TRBV7-2 and TRBJ1-3; a weak D match, TRBD1 (6 bases). CDR3 length: 15 amino acids. CDR1 is SGHTA and CDR2 is FQGNSA in the germline V gene. CDR3 region: CAGSLVWGPGNTIYF. CDR3 bases: TGTGCCGGCAGCTTAGTATGGGGGCCGGGAAACACCATATATTTT.

This clonotype has at least ten counts. V and J are TRBV12-3 or TRBV12-4 and TRBJ1-2; 8 bases fit TRBD1. The CDR3 contains 15 residues. With V trimmed by 4 bases and J by 2 bases, 6 bases remained unmatched. The DNA for the CDR3 is TGTGCCAGCAGTTATTGGACAGGGACGAACTATGGCTACACCTTC. Its protein is CASSYWTGTNYGYTF.

In its sample, this clonotype was seen many times. This sequence joins TRBV6-1 and TRBJ2-7; the match to TRBD1 covers 9 bases. With 8 bases clipped from V and 4 bases from J, the junction kept 9 bases outside the gene matches. The CDR3 spans 14 residues. Germline V CDR1 and CDR2: MNHNS, SASEGT. CDR3 residues: CASGDREGAYEQYF. CDR3 coding DNA: TGTGCCAGCGGGGACAGGGAAGGTGCGTACGAGCAGTACTTC.